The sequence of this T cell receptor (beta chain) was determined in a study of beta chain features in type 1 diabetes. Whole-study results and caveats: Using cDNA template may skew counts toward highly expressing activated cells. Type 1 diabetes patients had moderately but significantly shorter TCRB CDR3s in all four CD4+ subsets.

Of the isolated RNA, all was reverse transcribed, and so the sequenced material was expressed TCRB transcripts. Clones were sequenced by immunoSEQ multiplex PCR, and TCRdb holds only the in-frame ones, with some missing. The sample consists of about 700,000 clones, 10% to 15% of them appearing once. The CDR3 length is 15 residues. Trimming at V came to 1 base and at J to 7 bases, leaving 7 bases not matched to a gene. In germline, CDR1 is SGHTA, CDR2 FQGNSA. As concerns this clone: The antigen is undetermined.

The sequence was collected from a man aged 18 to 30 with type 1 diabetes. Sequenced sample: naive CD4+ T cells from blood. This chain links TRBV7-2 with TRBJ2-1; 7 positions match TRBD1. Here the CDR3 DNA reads TGTGCCAGCAGCTTAGTCACAGGGGTAACGAATGAGCAGTTCTTC. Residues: CASSLVTGVTNEQFF.